One and the same sample provided the 21 T cell receptor beta chains below, sequenced in a study of blood T cell repertoires in COVID-19. Sequencing used immunoSEQ multiplex PCR; TCRdb keeps in-frame clones, though not all of them. The sample contains about 260,000 clones, approximately 90% of which appear only once. Sequencing was performed on peripheral blood. The receptor set was obtained from a woman aged 40 to 50 with acute or convalescent COVID-19.

The chain links TRBV6-4 to TRBJ1-1; tentative D call: TRBD1 (5 bases). In germline, CDR1 is MRHNA, CDR2 SNTAGT. The V gene lost 6 bases and the J gene lost 1 base, with 9 bases spanning the gap. The CDR3 is made up of 13 amino acids. The CDR3 nucleotides read TGTGCCAGCAGCAGACAGCCGAACACTGAAGCTTTCTTT. Its protein product is CASSRQPNTEAFF.

The chain joins TRBV2 to TRBJ2-4; D may be TRBD1 (6 bases). Trimming took 3 bases from V and 8 from J, leaving 17 bases between them. The V gene's germline CDR1 is SNHLY and CDR2 FYNNEI. The CDR3 covers 15 residues. CDR3 region: CASSDITGLGDIQYF. The CDR3 DNA follows: TGTGCCAGCAGTGACATTACAGGGCTGGGAGACATTCAGTACTTC.

This clone was counted a few times. The rearrangement links TRBV11-2 to TRBJ1-1; D may be TRBD1 (5 bases). The CDR3 spans 14 residues. Between the trimmed V and J ends, which lost 2 bases and 5 bases, there was a span of 12 bases. Germline-derived CDR1 and CDR2 are SGHAT and FQNNGV. The CDR3 sequence: CASSLSGGGTEAFF. The CDR3 DNA reads TGTGCCAGCAGCTTAAGCGGGGGAGGAACTGAAGCTTTCTTT.

The chain employs TRBV10-3 and TRBJ2-2, with TRBD2 matching over 10 bases. Germline V CDR1 and CDR2: ENHRY, SYGVKD. Trimming removed 8 bases from V and 4 bases from J; junction bases left unmatched: 7. The CDR3 spans 15 residues. This chain's CDR3 is CAIGEAGGPTGELFF. The CDR3 bases are TGTGCCATCGGAGAAGCGGGGGGGCCCACCGGGGAGCTGTTTTTT.

J is TRBJ1-2 and V is TRBV5-1; tentative D call: TRBD1 (6 bases). This CDR3 has 15 residues. Trimming left V 5 bases short and J 6 bases short, with 20 bases between. The germline V gene encodes CDR1 SGHRS and CDR2 YFSETQ. DNA of the CDR3: TGCGCCAGCAGACCGGAGACCCTGCCAGGGGATGGCTACACCTTC. Translation gives CASRPETLPGDGYTF.

The V and J genes are TRBV5-1 and TRBJ2-3, with 8 bases identical to TRBD2. Trimming cost V 4 bases and J 3 bases; bases outside gene matches: 10. There are 16 residues in the CDR3. Germline V gene data show CDR1 as SGHRS and CDR2 as YFSETQ. In nucleotides, the CDR3 is TGCGCCAGCAGCAATTCTAGCGGGCTAAAGACAGATACGCAGTATTTT. Its translation: CASSNSSGLKTDTQYF.

J is TRBJ1-2 and V is TRBV6-1, with D perhaps TRBD1 (5 bases). The CDR3 loop spans 15 amino acids. The V end was cut by 2 bases, the J end by 7 bases, with 17 bases between. Germline CDR1 and CDR2: MNHNS and SASEGT. The DNA of the CDR3 is TGTGCCAGCAGTGAAATCTTCCAGGGTCTTTTTGGCTACACCTTC. The encoded protein is CASSEIFQGLFGYTF.

V and J are TRBV6-6 and TRBJ2-3; D remains unclear. CDR1 MNHNY and CDR2 SVGAGI come from the germline V gene (reference sequence). The CDR3 length is 11 residues. Trimming removed 5 bases at V and 6 bases at J, with 6 bases between. Written as DNA, the CDR3 is TGTGCCAGCAGTAACCGGGATACGCAGTATTTT. It codes for CASSNRDTQYF.

This chain joins TRBV5-1 and TRBJ1-6; the D is unclear. The CDR3 is 12 amino acids. Germline lookup yields CDR1 SGHRS and CDR2 YFSETQ. The ends were cut back, 3 bases at V and 6 bases at J, with 4 bases in the middle. This CDR3 is CASSSTNSPLHF. In DNA form, the CDR3 reads TGCGCCAGCAGCTCTACTAATTCACCCCTCCACTTT.

The rearrangement joins TRBV10-1 to TRBJ1-6; the D is unclear. Between the trimmed V and J ends, which lost 5 bases and 9 bases, there was a span of 5 bases. This CDR3 is built from 11 residues. Germline V gene data show CDR1 as WNHNN and CDR2 as SYGVQD (reference sequence). The CDR3 reads CASSQASPLHF. Written as DNA, the CDR3 is TGCGCCAGCAGTCAAGCTTCACCCCTCCACTTT.

This clone has just one count. This sequence joins TRBV6-5 and TRBJ1-2, with 8 nucleotides matching TRBD1. Germline V gene sequence: CDR1 MNHEY, CDR2 SVGAGI. Trimming at V came to 6 bases and at J to 2 bases, leaving 11 bases not matched to a gene. The CDR3 runs to 16 residues. The CDR3 spells CASSYQGAGVNYGYTF. The CDR3, as DNA: TGTGCCAGCAGCTACCAGGGGGCCGGAGTGAACTATGGCTACACCTTC.

The genes are TRBV5-1 and TRBJ2-2; 7 nucleotides line up with TRBD2. Looked up from germline, CDR1 is SGHRS and CDR2 is YFSETQ. V lost 6 bases to trimming and J lost 3 bases; unmatched junction nucleotides: 8. The CDR3 consists of 15 residues. For the CDR3, the DNA is TGCGCCAGCACCCACTGGGGAGGGGACACCGGGGAGCTGTTTTTT. Translating it yields CASTHWGGDTGELFF.

The V gene is TRBV7-2, the J gene TRBJ1-2; no reliable D call. Trimming pared 4 bases from V and 4 bases from J, leaving 13 bases between. From germline, CDR1 is SGHTA and CDR2 FQGNSA. This CDR3 contains 14 residues. In nucleotides, the CDR3 is TGTGCCAGCAGCTCCCCCTATTTTACCTATGGCTACACCTTC. It specifies CASSSPYFTYGYTF.

The chain joins TRBV7-7 to TRBJ2-5, with 9 nucleotides matching TRBD2. This CDR3 has 15 amino acids. V was pared by 6 bases and J by 5 bases, with 10 bases of the junction left unmatched. Germline V gene data show CDR1 as SSHAT and CDR2 as FNYEAQ (reference sequence). CDR3 amino acids: CASSPGLALGETQYF. For the CDR3, the DNA is TGTGCCAGCAGTCCTGGACTAGCGCTGGGGGAGACCCAGTACTTC.

The genes are TRBV6-1 and TRBJ1-1; 7 bases agree with TRBD1. From germline, CDR1 is MNHNS and CDR2 SASEGT. The CDR3 totals 15 residues. Losses at the gene ends were 3 bases for V and 1 base for J; bases not matched to a gene: 5. The CDR3 nucleotides read TGTGCCAGCAGTGAGGGGGACAGTAGGAACACTGAAGCTTTCTTT. Amino acids: CASSEGDSRNTEAFF.

The V gene is TRBV19, the J gene TRBJ2-6; perhaps TRBD1 as D (6 bases). Deletions cut 6 bases from V and 0 bases from J, with 12 bases between. The CDR3 contains 16 residues. In germline, CDR1 is LNHDA, CDR2 SQIVND (reference sequence). The CDR3 DNA sequence: TGTGCCAGTAGCACAGCAGGGGTCTCTGGGGCCAACGTCCTGACTTTC. Translation gives CASSTAGVSGANVLTF.

V gene TRBV7-2 combines with J gene TRBJ1-1; D is perhaps TRBD1 (6 bases). Germline V gene sequence: CDR1 SGHTA, CDR2 FQGNSA. This CDR3 region has 15 residues. With 5 bases removed from V and 1 base from J, the gap between germline ends came to 14 bases. The CDR3 spells CASSTPGGGNTEAFF. CDR3 DNA: TGTGCCAGCAGCACTCCGGGAGGGGGGAACACTGAAGCTTTCTTT.

The V and J genes are TRBV3-1 (or the pseudogene TRBV3-2) and TRBJ1-5, with 7 bases fitting TRBD1. Germline-derived CDR1 and CDR2 are LGHDT and YNNKEL (reference sequence). The CDR3 is 15 residues long. V was clipped by 1 base and J by 5 bases; unmatched bases: 5. The CDR3 sequence is CASSQGQGEYQPQHF. The CDR3 DNA is TGTGCCAGCAGCCAAGGACAGGGAGAGTATCAGCCCCAGCATTTT.

This chain connects TRBV6-5 to TRBJ2-5, with a tentative D call TRBD2 (6 bases). Trimming took off 4 bases at V and 5 bases at J, with 11 bases between the two ends. The germline V gene has CDR1 MNHEY and CDR2 SVGAGI. The CDR3 loop spans 13 amino acids. This CDR3 is CASSFQGGETQYF. DNA for the CDR3: TGTGCCAGCAGTTTCCAAGGAGGGGAGACCCAGTACTTC.

This sequence joins TRBV7-9 and TRBJ2-5, with a tentative D call TRBD1 (5 bases). CDR3 size: 13 residues. Trimming shortened V by 3 bases and J by 4 bases, and 9 bases separated the two germline ends. Germline V gene data show CDR1 as SEHNR and CDR2 as FQNEAQ (reference sequence). The CDR3 spells CASSFVQGETQYF. As DNA, the CDR3 is TGTGCCAGCAGCTTCGTCCAGGGAGAGACCCAGTACTTC.

This chain connects TRBV2 to TRBJ1-2; D is unclear. Trimming shortened V by 3 bases and J by 3 bases, and 14 bases separated the two germline ends. Germline V CDR1 and CDR2: SNHLY, FYNNEI. The CDR3 runs to 15 residues. In DNA form, the CDR3 reads TGTGCCAGCAGTGATTGGAGGGTCTCCGACTATGGCTACACCTTC. Translated: CASSDWRVSDYGYTF.